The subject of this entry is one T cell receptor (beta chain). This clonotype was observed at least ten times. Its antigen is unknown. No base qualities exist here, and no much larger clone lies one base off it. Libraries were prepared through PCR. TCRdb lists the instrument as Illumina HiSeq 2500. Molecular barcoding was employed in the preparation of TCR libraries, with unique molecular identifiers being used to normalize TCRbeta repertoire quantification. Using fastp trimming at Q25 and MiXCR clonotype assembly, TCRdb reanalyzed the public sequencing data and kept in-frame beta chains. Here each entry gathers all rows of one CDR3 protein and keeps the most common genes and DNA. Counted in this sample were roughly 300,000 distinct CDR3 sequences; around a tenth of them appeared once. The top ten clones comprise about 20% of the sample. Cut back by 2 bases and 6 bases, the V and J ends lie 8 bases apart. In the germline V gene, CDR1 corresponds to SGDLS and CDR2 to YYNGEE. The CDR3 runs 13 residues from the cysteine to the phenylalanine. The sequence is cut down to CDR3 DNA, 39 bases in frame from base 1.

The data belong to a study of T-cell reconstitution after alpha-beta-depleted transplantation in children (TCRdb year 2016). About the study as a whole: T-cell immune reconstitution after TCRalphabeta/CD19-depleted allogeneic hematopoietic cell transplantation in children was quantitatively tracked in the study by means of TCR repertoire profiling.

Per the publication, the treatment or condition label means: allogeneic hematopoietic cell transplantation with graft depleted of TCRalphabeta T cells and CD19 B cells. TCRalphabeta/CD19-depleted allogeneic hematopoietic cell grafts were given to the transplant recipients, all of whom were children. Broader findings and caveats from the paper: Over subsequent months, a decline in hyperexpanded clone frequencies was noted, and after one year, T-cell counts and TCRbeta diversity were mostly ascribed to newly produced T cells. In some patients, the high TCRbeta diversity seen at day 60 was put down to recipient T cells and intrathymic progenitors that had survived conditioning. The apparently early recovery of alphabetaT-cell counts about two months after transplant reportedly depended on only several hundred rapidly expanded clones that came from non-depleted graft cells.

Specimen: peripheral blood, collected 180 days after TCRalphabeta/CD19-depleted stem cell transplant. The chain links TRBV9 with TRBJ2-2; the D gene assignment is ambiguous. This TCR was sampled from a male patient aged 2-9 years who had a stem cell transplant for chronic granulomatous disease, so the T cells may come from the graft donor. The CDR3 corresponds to CASSVKYSGELFF. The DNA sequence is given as TGTGCCAGCAGCGTGAAGTACTCCGGGGAGCTGTTTTTT.